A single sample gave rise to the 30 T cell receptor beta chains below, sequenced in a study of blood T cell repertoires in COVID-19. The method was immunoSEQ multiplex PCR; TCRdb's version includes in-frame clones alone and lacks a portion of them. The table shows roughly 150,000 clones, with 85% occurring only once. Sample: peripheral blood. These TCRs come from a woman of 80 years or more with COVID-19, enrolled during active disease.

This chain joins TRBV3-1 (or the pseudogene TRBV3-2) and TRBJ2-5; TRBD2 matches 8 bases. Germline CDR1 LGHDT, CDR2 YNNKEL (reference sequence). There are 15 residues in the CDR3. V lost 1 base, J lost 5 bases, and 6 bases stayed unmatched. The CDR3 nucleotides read TGTGCCAGCAGCCAAGCGGGGGGGCCTGAGGAGACCCAGTACTTC. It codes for CASSQAGGPEETQYF.

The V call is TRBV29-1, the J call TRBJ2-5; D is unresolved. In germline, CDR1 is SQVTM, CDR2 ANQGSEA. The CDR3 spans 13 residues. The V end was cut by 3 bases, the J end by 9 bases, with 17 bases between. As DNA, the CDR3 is TGCAGCGTTGAGGGTCAGAACCTAGTATCCCAGTACTTC. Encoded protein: CSVEGQNLVSQYF.

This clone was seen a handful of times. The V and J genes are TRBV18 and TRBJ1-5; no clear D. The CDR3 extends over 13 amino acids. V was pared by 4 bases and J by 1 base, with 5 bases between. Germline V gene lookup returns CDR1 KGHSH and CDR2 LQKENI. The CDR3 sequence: CASSQQSNQPQHF. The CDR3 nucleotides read TGTGCCAGCTCACAACAAAGCAATCAGCCCCAGCATTTT.

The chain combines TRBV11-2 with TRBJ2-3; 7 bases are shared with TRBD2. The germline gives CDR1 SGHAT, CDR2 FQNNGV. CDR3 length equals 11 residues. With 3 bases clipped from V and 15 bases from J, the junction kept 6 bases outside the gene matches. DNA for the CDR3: TGTGCCAGCAGCTTGGGCGGGAGCCAATATTTT. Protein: CASSLGGSQYF.

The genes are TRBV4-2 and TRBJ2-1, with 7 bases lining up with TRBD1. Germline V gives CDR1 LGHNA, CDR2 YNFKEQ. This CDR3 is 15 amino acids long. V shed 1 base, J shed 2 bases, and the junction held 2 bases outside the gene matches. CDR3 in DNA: TGTGCCAGCAGCCAAGGAACAGGGGCCTACAATGAGCAGTTCTTC. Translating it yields CASSQGTGAYNEQFF.

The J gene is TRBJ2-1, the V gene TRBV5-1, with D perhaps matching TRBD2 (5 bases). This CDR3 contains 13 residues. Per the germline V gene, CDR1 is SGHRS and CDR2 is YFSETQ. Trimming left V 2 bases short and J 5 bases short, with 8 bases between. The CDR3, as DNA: TGCGCCAGCAGCTTAGGGCGGGACAATGAGCAGTTCTTC. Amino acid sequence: CASSLGRDNEQFF.

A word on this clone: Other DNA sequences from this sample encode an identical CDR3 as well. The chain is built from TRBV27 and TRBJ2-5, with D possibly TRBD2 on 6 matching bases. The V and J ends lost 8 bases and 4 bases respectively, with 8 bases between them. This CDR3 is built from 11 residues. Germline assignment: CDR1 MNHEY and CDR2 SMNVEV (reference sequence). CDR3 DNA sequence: TGTGCCAGCGGAGGGAGAGAGACCCAGTACTTC. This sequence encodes CASGGRETQYF.

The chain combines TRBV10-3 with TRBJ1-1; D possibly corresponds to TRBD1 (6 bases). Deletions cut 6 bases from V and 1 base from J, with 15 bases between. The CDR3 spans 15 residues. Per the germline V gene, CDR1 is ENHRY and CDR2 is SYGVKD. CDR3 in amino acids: CAIRDPRDKNTEAFF. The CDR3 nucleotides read TGTGCCATCAGGGACCCCCGGGACAAGAACACTGAAGCTTTCTTT.

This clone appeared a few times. As DNA, the CDR3 is TGTGCCATCAGTGAGGACGGGGGGGACACAGATACGCAGTATTTT. It translates to CAISEDGGDTDTQYF. The chain employs TRBV10-3 and TRBJ2-3; 8 nucleotides agree with TRBD2. V was clipped by 2 bases and J by 2 bases; unmatched bases: 3. This CDR3 comprises 15 residues. CDR1 is ENHRY, CDR2 SYGVKD, per germline.

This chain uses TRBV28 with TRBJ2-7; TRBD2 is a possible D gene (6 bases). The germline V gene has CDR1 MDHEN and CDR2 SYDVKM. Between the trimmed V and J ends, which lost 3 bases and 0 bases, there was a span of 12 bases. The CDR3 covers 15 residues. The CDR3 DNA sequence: TGTGCCAGCAGTTTGCGGGACGGACTCTCCTACGAGCAGTACTTC. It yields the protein CASSLRDGLSYEQYF. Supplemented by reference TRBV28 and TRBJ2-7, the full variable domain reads DVKVTQSSRYLVKRTGEKVFLECVQDMDHENMFWYRQDPGLGLRLIYFSYDVKMKEKGDIPEGYSVSREKKERFSLILESASTNQTSMYLCASSLRDGLSYEQYFGPGTRLTVT.

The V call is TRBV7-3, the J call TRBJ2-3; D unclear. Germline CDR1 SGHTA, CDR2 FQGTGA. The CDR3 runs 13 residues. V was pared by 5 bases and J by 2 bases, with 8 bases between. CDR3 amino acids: CASSESSTDTQYF. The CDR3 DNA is TGTGCCAGCAGCGAGAGCTCCACAGATACGCAGTATTTT. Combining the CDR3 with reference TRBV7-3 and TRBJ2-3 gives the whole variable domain GAGVSQTPSNKVTEKGKYVELRCDPISGHTALYWYRQSLGQGPEFLIYFQGTGAADDSGLPNDRFFAVRPEGSVSTLKIQRTERGDSAVYLCASSESSTDTQYFGPGTRLTVL.

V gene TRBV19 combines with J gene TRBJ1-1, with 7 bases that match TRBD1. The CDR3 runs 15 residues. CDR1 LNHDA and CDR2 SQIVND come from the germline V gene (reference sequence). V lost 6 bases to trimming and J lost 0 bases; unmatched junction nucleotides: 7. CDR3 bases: TGTGCCAGTAGACAGGGGAGAGGCATGAACACTGAAGCTTTCTTT. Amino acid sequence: CASRQGRGMNTEAFF.

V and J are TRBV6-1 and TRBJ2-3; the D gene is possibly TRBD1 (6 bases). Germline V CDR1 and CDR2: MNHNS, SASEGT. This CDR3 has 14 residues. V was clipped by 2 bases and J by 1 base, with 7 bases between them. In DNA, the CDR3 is TGTGCCAGCAGTGAAAAGGGGGGCACAGATACGCAGTATTTT. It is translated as CASSEKGGTDTQYF.

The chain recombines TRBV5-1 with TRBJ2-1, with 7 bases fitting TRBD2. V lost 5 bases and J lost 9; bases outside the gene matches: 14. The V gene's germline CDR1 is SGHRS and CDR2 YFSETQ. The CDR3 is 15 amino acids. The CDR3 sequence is CASRTSREGSSEQFF. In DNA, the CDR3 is TGCGCCAGCAGAACTTCTAGGGAGGGGTCATCTGAGCAGTTCTTC.

The CDR3 region is CATSDSRTGETQYF. DNA for the CDR3: TGTGCCACCAGTGATTCCAGGACAGGGGAGACCCAGTACTTC. The gene calls are TRBV24-1 and TRBJ2-5, with 8 bases fitting TRBD1. V shed 2 bases and J 5 bases; nucleotides not matched to a gene: 3. In germline, CDR1 is KGHDR, CDR2 SFDVKD. The CDR3 has 14 amino acids.

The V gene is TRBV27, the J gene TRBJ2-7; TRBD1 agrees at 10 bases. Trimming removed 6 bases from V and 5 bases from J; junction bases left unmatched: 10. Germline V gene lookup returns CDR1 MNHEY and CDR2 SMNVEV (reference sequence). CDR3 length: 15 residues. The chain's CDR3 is CASRGQGGAVNEQYF. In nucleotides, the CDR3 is TGTGCCAGCAGAGGACAGGGGGGCGCTGTGAACGAGCAGTACTTC.

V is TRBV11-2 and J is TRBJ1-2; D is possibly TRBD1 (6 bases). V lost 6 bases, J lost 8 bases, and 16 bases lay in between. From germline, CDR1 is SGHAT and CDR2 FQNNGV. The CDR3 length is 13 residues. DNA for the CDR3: TGTGCCAGCAGACAGGGACGTGCCGGGGGCTACACCTTC. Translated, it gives CASRQGRAGGYTF.

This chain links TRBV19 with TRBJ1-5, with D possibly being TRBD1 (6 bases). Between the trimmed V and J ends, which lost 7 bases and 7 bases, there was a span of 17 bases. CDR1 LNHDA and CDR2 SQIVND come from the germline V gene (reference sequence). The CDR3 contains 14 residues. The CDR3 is CASTYSIGGQPQHF. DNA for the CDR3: TGTGCCAGTACTTATTCTATAGGGGGACAGCCCCAGCATTTT.

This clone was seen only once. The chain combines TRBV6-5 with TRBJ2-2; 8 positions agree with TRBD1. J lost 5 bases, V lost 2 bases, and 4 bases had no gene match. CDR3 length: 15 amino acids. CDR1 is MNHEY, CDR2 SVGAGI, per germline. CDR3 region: CASSYRQGRTGELFF. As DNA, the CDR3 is TGTGCCAGCAGTTACAGACAGGGGAGGACCGGGGAGCTGTTTTTT.

The CDR3, as DNA: TGTGCCAGCAGTATCTCGACGGGGTACGACACTGAAGCTTTCTTT. Amino acid sequence: CASSISTGYDTEAFF. The rearrangement joins TRBV27 to TRBJ1-1, with unresolved D. V was cut by 5 bases and J by 3 bases, with 16 bases left in between. The CDR3 spans 15 residues. From germline, CDR1 is MNHEY and CDR2 SMNVEV (reference sequence).

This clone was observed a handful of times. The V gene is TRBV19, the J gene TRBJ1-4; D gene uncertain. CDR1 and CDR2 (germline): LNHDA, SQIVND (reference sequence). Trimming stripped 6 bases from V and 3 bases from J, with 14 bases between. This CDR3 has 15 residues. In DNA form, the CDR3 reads TGTGCCAGTAGATCACCCCGGAGGGCTAATGAAAAACTGTTTTTT. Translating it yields CASRSPRRANEKLFF.

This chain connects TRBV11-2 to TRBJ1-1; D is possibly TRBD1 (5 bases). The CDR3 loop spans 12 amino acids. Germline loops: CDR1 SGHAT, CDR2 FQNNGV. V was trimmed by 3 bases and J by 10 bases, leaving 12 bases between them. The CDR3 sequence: CASSFGGVRAFF. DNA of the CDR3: TGTGCCAGCAGCTTCGGGGGGGTGCGAGCTTTCTTT.

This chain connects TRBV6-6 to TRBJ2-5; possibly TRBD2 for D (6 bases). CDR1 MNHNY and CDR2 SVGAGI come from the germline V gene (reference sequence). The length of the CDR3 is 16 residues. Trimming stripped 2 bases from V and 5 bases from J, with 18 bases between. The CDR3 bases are TGTGCCAGCAGTTACGGGACTGGGGACCGCCGCGAGACCCAGTACTTC. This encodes CASSYGTGDRRETQYF.

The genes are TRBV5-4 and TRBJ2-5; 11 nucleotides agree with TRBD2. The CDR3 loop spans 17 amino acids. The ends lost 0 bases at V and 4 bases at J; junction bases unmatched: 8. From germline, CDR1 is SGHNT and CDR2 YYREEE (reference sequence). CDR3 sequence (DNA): TGTGCCAGCAGCTTGGAACCGGGACTAGCGGCCCGAGAGACCCAGTACTTC. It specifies CASSLEPGLAARETQYF.

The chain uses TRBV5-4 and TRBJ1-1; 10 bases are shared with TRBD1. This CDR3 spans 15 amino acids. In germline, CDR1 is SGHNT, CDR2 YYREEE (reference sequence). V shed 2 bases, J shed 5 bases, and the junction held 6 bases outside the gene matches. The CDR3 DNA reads TGTGCCAGCAGCTTAAAGACAGGGGGCGGGACTGAAGCTTTCTTT. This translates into CASSLKTGGGTEAFF.

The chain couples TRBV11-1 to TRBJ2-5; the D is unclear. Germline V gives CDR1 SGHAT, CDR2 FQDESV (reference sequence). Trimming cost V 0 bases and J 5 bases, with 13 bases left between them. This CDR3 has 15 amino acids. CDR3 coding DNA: TGTGCCAGCAGCTTAGCGAGAGCGTCCCATGAGACCCAGTACTTC. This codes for CASSLARASHETQYF. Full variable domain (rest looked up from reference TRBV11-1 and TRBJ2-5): EAEVAQSPRYKITEKSQAVAFWCDPISGHATLYWYRQILGQGPELLVQFQDESVVDDSQLPKDRFSAERLKGVDSTLKIQPAELGDSAMYLCASSLARASHETQYFGPGTRLLVL.

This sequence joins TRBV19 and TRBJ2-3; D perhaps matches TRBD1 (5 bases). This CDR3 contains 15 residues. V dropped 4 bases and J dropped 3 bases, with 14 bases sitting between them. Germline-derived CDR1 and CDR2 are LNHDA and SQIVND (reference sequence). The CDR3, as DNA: TGTGCCAGTAGTAGTAGACAGTGGATGACAGATACGCAGTATTTT. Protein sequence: CASSSRQWMTDTQYF.

CDR3 sequence: CASSGRGGVSYEQYF. The CDR3, as DNA: TGTGCCAGCAGTGGGAGAGGCGGGGTCTCCTACGAGCAGTACTTC. V and J are TRBV2 and TRBJ2-7; D might be TRBD2 (6 bases). V was shortened by 4 bases and J by 0 bases, with 13 bases between the two germline ends. Germline V lookup: CDR1 SNHLY, CDR2 FYNNEI. CDR3 length: 15 residues.

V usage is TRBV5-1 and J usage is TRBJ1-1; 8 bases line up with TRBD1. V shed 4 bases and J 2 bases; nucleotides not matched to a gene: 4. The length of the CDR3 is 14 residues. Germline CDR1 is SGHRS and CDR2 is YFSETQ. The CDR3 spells CASSLTGANTEAFF. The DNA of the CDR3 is TGCGCCAGCAGCCTGACAGGGGCCAACACTGAAGCTTTCTTT. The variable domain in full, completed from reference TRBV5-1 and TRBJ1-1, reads KAGVTQTPRYLIKTRGQQVTLSCSPISGHRSVSWYQQTPGQGLQFLFEYFSETQRNKGNFPGRFSGRQFSNSRSEMNVSTLELGDSALYLCASSLTGANTEAFFGQGTRLTVV.

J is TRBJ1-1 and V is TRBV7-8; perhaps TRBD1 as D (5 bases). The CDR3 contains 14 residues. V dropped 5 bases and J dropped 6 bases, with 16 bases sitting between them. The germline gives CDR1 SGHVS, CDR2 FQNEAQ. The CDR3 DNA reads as TGTGCCAGCAGCCCCAGGGTCGATAAGCCTGAAGCTTTCTTT. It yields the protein CASSPRVDKPEAFF.